The 25 T cell receptor beta chains presented below share a single source sample, sequenced in a study of PD-1 blockade in classical Hodgkin lymphoma. Profiling relied on immunoSEQ multiplex PCR, and the TCRdb table lists in-frame clones only, not all of them. The repertoire holds tens of thousands of clones, with over 55% as singletons. No patient escaped relapse after autologous stem cell transplantation, and brentuximab vedotin exposure varied. Sequencing used peripheral blood mononuclear cells (PBMCs), obtained at baseline. The receptors here all came from a human donor with classical Hodgkin lymphoma.

The chain couples TRBV10-3 to TRBJ2-7, with D perhaps TRBD2 (5 bases). Between the trimmed V and J ends, which lost 4 bases and 6 bases, there was a span of 16 bases. Germline V CDR1 and CDR2: ENHRY, SYGVKD. The CDR3 runs to 14 residues. CDR3 nucleotides: TGTGCCATCAGTGGAGGAAACCGGGGATCCGAGCAGTACTTC. Its translation: CAISGGNRGSEQYF.

The genes are TRBV19 and TRBJ1-1; D ambiguous. V shed 5 bases and J shed 3 bases, with 16 bases lying between them. In germline, CDR1 is LNHDA, CDR2 SQIVND (reference sequence). The CDR3 length is 15 residues. CDR3 loop: CASSPPTRYDTEAFF. In DNA form, the CDR3 reads TGTGCCAGTAGTCCACCCACCCGGTACGACACTGAAGCTTTCTTT. Full variable domain (rest looked up from reference TRBV19 and TRBJ1-1): DGGITQSPKYLFRKEGQNVTLSCEQNLNHDAMYWYRQDPGQGLRLIYYSQIVNDFQKGDIAEGYSVSREKKESFPLTVTSAQKNPTAFYLCASSPPTRYDTEAFFGQGTRLTVV.

This clone came up once. This chain uses TRBV27 with TRBJ2-1; the D call may be TRBD1 or TRBD2 (5 bases each). CDR3 size: 14 residues. The germline CDR1 and CDR2 sequences are MNHEY and SMNVEV (reference sequence). Trimming removed 6 bases at V and 7 bases at J, with 16 bases between. The DNA of the CDR3 is TGTGCCAGCAGCTCTGGACGAGGGGCAAATGAGCAGTTCTTC. Amino acids: CASSSGRGANEQFF.

The chain carries TRBV4-3 and TRBJ1-2; tentative D call: TRBD1 (5 bases). With 0 bases removed from V and 5 bases from J, the gap between germline ends came to 19 bases. Per germline, CDR1 LGHNA and CDR2 YSLEER. This CDR3 has 17 amino acids. The CDR3 bases are TGCGCCAGCAGCCAAGATTTAGTCGGGGCGAGGGGTTATGGCTACACCTTC. It specifies CASSQDLVGARGYGYTF.

The chain combines TRBV6-5 with TRBJ2-7, with a possible D match to TRBD2 (6 bases). Germline lookup yields CDR1 MNHEY and CDR2 SVGAGI. This CDR3 comprises 14 residues. Trimming cost V 8 bases and J 0 bases, with 14 bases left between them. The CDR3 sequence is CASGLAGLSYEQYF. CDR3 DNA sequence: TGTGCCAGCGGACTCGCGGGGCTCTCCTACGAGCAGTACTTC.

The chain uses TRBV7-2 and TRBJ2-1; D is unclear. The germline gives CDR1 SGHTA, CDR2 FQGNSA. Trimming took 1 base from V and 12 from J, leaving 10 bases between them. The CDR3 totals 12 residues. The CDR3 is CASSLVGFGQFF. For the CDR3, the DNA is TGTGCCAGCAGCTTAGTCGGTTTCGGGCAGTTCTTC.

The rearrangement joins TRBV7-2 to TRBJ1-1, with D possibly TRBD1 on 5 matching bases. Germline CDR1 reads SGHTA; CDR2 reads FQGNSA. The ends were cut back, 0 bases at V and 0 bases at J, with 14 bases in the middle. The CDR3 is 17 amino acids. In DNA, the CDR3 is TGTGCCAGCAGCTTAGCGCCCCCCAGGGCCTTGAACACTGAAGCTTTCTTT. Its translation is CASSLAPPRALNTEAFF. The complete variable domain, with remaining parts taken from reference TRBV7-2 and TRBJ1-1, reads GAGVSQSPSNKVTEKGKDVELRCDPISGHTALYWYRQSLGQGLEFLIYFQGNSAPDKSGLPSDRFSAERTGGSVSTLTIQRTQQEDSAVYLCASSLAPPRALNTEAFFGQGTRLTVV.

The J gene is TRBJ2-1, the V gene TRBV7-3; perhaps TRBD2 as D (6 bases). Germline assignment: CDR1 SGHTA and CDR2 FQGTGA. V lost 10 bases to trimming and J lost 0 bases, with 10 bases between them. This CDR3 spans 13 amino acids. In DNA form, the CDR3 reads TGTGCCACCTCCGGGAGCTCCTACAATGAGCAGTTCTTC. Its translation is CATSGSSYNEQFF.

The rearrangement links TRBV7-6 to TRBJ2-2; D is perhaps TRBD1 (7 bases). The CDR3 totals 17 residues. Germline V CDR1 and CDR2: SGHVS, FNYEAQ. V lost 1 base to trimming and J lost 6 bases, with 18 bases between them. The CDR3 DNA sequence: TGTGCCAGCAGCTTAGTGACAGGGACTTTTGGAGCCGGGGAGCTGTTTTTT. Protein sequence: CASSLVTGTFGAGELFF.

The chain recombines TRBV9 with TRBJ2-1; 9 bases agree with TRBD2. Germline values: CDR1 SGDLS, CDR2 YYNGEE. V lost 3 bases and J lost 1; bases outside the gene matches: 5. This CDR3 spans 16 amino acids. The CDR3 reads CASSERGVKSYNEQFF. CDR3 bases: TGTGCCAGCAGCGAGCGGGGGGTTAAATCCTACAATGAGCAGTTCTTC.

V and J are TRBV7-9 and TRBJ2-1, with 9 bases fitting TRBD2. The CDR3 has 13 amino acids. Germline V gene lookup returns CDR1 SEHNR and CDR2 FQNEAQ (reference sequence). CDR3 sequence reads: CAVGTSGSNEQFF. The CDR3 DNA reads TGTGCGGTGGGAACTAGCGGGTCGAATGAGCAGTTCTTC.

This sequence joins TRBV27 and TRBJ2-7; weak D call: TRBD1 (6 bases). This CDR3 has 14 residues. The germline gives CDR1 MNHEY, CDR2 SMNVEV (reference sequence). The germline V and J ends were trimmed by 4 bases and 3 bases, with 13 bases remaining between them. The CDR3 loop is CASSSGQRFYEQYF. The CDR3 DNA sequence: TGTGCCAGCAGTTCCGGACAGCGTTTCTACGAGCAGTACTTC.

This chain connects TRBV27 to TRBJ2-5; D tentatively reads TRBD1 or TRBD2 (6 bases each). Germline V gives CDR1 MNHEY, CDR2 SMNVEV (reference sequence). The CDR3 extends over 14 amino acids. Trimming left V 2 bases short and J 5 bases short, with 12 bases between. The CDR3, as DNA: TGTGCCAGCAGTTTACACAGGGACTCGGAGACCCAGTACTTC. As protein: CASSLHRDSETQYF.

The chain links TRBV9 to TRBJ2-2; D gene ambiguous. CDR3 size: 13 residues. Germline CDR1 is SGDLS and CDR2 is YYNGEE. V lost 4 bases and J 7 bases, leaving 11 bases between the germline ends. CDR3 protein: CASSPRPDGELFF. As DNA, the CDR3 is TGTGCCAGCAGCCCCCGACCGGACGGGGAGCTGTTTTTT.

The CDR3 nucleotides are TGTGCCAGCAGTTCCGGACAGGGAATATCCTACGAGCAGTACTTC. This gives the protein CASSSGQGISYEQYF. The chain combines TRBV27 with TRBJ2-7; 8 bases align to TRBD1. Germline values: CDR1 MNHEY, CDR2 SMNVEV (reference sequence). The V segment lost 4 bases and the J segment 1 base; nucleotides outside the gene matches: 6. The CDR3 extends over 15 amino acids.

This chain links TRBV5-1 with TRBJ1-2; D remains unclear. This CDR3 region has 12 residues. V was pared by 4 bases and J by 4 bases, with 8 bases between. Germline loops: CDR1 SGHRS, CDR2 YFSETQ. CDR3 sequence reads: CASSRDLYGYTF. DNA of the CDR3: TGCGCCAGCAGCCGAGACCTCTATGGCTACACCTTC.

The chain's CDR3 is CASSWDSLLGYTF. DNA of the CDR3: TGTGCCAGCAGTTGGGACAGTCTACTGGGCTACACCTTC. The chain employs TRBV25-1 and TRBJ1-2, with TRBD1 matching 7 bases. CDR3 size: 13 residues. The germline V gene encodes CDR1 MGHDK and CDR2 SYGVNS. After removal of 5 bases from V and 8 bases from J, the junction contained 8 bases not matched to a gene.

The chain employs TRBV29-1 and TRBJ2-7; D might be TRBD2 (6 bases). The germline CDR1 and CDR2 sequences are SQVTM and ANQGSEA. Trimming stripped 2 bases from V and 3 bases from J, with 14 bases between. The CDR3 sequence is 14 residues long. The chain's CDR3 is CSVEILEGLYEQYF. CDR3 coding DNA: TGCAGCGTTGAAATCCTGGAGGGCCTCTACGAGCAGTACTTC.

The V call is TRBV30, the J call TRBJ1-1; possible D gene TRBD1, 5 bases. The CDR3 covers 11 residues. Germline-derived CDR1 and CDR2 are GTSNPN and SVGIG (reference sequence). Deletions cut 4 bases from V and 5 bases from J, with 8 bases between. The CDR3 protein is CAWTGLTEAFF. For the CDR3, the DNA is TGTGCCTGGACAGGGCTGACTGAAGCTTTCTTT.

This clone was observed once. The genes are TRBV28 and TRBJ1-2, with D unresolved. Trimming removed 1 base from V and 5 bases from J, with 8 bases in between. The germline V gene has CDR1 MDHEN and CDR2 SYDVKM. The CDR3 sequence is 13 residues long. CDR3 in DNA: TGTGCCAGCAGTTTATCCACGACATATGGCTACACCTTC. Protein product: CASSLSTTYGYTF.

The chain has TRBV27 and TRBJ2-3, with D possibly TRBD1 on 5 matching bases. CDR3 length: 16 residues. V lost 2 bases, J lost 0 bases, and 12 bases lay in between. From germline, CDR1 is MNHEY and CDR2 SMNVEV (reference sequence). The CDR3: CASSLDRQPSTDTQYF. The CDR3, as DNA: TGTGCCAGCAGTTTAGATAGACAGCCTAGCACAGATACGCAGTATTTT.

The CDR3 protein is CASTGTMNSPLHF. The DNA for the CDR3 is TGTGCCAGCACCGGGACAATGAATTCACCCCTCCACTTT. The chain recombines TRBV2 with TRBJ1-6, with D possibly TRBD1 on 6 matching bases. The V and J ends lost 7 bases and 7 bases respectively, with 11 bases between them. The CDR3 length is 13 residues. Germline CDR1 SNHLY, CDR2 FYNNEI.

This clone was recorded only once. V usage is TRBV15 and J usage is TRBJ2-3, with 7 bases fitting TRBD1. Trimming took 3 bases from V and 1 from J; bases not matched to a gene: 7. The CDR3 runs to 16 residues. The germline gives CDR1 LNHNV, CDR2 YYDKDF (reference sequence). Written as DNA, the CDR3 is TGTGCCACCAGCAGGGAACCAGGGGGTGGCACAGATACGCAGTATTTT. Amino acid sequence: CATSREPGGGTDTQYF.

This clone has more than one count but fewer than ten. The chain couples TRBV5-1 to TRBJ1-2; a possible D gene is TRBD1 (6 bases). Between the trimmed V and J ends, which lost 2 bases and 12 bases, there was a span of 17 bases. Germline loops: CDR1 SGHRS, CDR2 YFSETQ. The CDR3 sequence is 13 residues long. The DNA for the CDR3 is TGCGCCAGCAGCTTAATCAGACAGGAGGGTAACACCTTC. Protein sequence: CASSLIRQEGNTF.

The chain is built from TRBV5-8 and TRBJ2-5; the D call may be TRBD1 or TRBD2 (5 bases each). The V and J ends lost 0 bases and 5 bases respectively, with 14 bases between them. CDR3 size: 15 residues. CDR1 and CDR2 from the germline V gene are SGHTS and YDEGEE. The CDR3 nucleotides are TGTGCCAGCAGCTTGGGCAGGGAGTCATGGGAGACCCAGTACTTC. This sequence encodes CASSLGRESWETQYF.